This T cell receptor (beta chain) originates from a study of vaccination effects on CD4 cells after COVID-19. The overall study: Early and late post-vaccination sampling was undertaken in a cohort of three convalescent patients. Study results and limitations: Marked contraction was observed in infection-induced and vaccine-induced clones late after vaccination.

Expansion of antigen-specific CD4+ T cells with viral peptide pools was carried out by the ViraFEST assay before sequencing. Following 10 days of culture, CD4+ T cells were isolated. A positive SARS-CoV-2 PCR test fell between March and December 2020. Two-dose vaccination with either BNT162b2 or mRNA-1273 was given to the participants. Notes on this clone: Its matching antigen is unknown.

Repertoires were generated with immunoSEQ multiplex PCR, while TCRdb's copy carries only in-frame clones and drops some. This table holds under 20,000 clones, 65% to 80% found once. Germline V gene data show CDR1 as MNHEY and CDR2 as SMNVEV (reference sequence). CDR3 length equals 14 residues. V shed 8 bases and J shed 3 bases, with 17 bases lying between them. The chain combines TRBV27 with TRBJ2-7; D not certain. The receptor was derived from a human donor who had a prior SARS-CoV-2 infection. This material consisted of CD4+ T cells from PBMCs cultured with SARS-CoV-2 spike peptides, taken after COVID-19 vaccination. CDR3 region: CASWAPSKSYEQYF. As DNA, the CDR3 is TGTGCCAGCTGGGCACCTAGTAAAAGCTACGAGCAGTACTTC.